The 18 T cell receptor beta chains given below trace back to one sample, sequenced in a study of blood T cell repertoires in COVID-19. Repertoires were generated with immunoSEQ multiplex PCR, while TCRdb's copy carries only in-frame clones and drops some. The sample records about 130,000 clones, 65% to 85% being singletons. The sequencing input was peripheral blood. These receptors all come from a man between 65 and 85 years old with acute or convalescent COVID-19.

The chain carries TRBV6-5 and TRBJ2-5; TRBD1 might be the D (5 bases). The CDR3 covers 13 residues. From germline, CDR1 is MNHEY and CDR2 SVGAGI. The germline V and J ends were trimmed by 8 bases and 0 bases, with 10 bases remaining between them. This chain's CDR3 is CASLTTDQETQYF. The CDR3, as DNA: TGTGCCAGCTTAACGACAGACCAAGAGACCCAGTACTTC.

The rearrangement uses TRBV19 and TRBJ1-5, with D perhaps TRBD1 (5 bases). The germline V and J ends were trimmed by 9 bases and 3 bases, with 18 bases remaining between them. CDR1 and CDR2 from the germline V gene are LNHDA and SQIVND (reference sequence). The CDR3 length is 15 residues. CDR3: CASKPSGLSNQPQHF. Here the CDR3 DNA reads TGTGCCAGCAAACCCTCGGGACTTTCCAATCAGCCCCAGCATTTT.

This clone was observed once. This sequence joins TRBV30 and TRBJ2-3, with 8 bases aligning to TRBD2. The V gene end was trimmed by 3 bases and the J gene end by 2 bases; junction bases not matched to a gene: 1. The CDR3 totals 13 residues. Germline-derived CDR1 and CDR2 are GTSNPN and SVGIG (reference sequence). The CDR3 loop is CAWRLAATDTQYF. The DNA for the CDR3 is TGTGCCTGGAGACTAGCGGCCACAGATACGCAGTATTTT. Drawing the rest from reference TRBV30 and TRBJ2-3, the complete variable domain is SQTIHQWPATLVQPVGSPLSLECTVEGTSNPNLYWYRQAAGRGLQLLFYSVGIGQISSEVPQNLSASRPQDRQFILSSKKLLLSDSGFYLCAWRLAATDTQYFGPGTRLTVL.

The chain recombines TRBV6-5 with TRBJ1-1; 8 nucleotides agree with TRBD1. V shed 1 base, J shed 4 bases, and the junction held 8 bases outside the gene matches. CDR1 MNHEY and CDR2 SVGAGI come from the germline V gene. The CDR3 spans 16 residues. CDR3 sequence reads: CASSYFYGQGLTEAFF. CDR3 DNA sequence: TGTGCCAGCAGTTACTTTTATGGACAGGGCCTCACTGAAGCTTTCTTT.

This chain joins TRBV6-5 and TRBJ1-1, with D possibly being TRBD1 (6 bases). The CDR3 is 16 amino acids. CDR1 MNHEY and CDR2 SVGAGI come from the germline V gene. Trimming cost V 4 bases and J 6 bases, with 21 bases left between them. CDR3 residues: CASSSTRYTGLAEAFF. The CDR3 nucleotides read TGTGCCAGCAGTTCTACCCGGTACACAGGGCTGGCTGAAGCTTTCTTT.

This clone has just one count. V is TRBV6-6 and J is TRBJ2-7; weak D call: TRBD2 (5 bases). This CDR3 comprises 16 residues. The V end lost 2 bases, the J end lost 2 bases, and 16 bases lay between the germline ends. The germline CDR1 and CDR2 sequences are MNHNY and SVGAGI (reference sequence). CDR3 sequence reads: CASSYPGQLATYEQYF. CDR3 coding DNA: TGTGCCAGCAGTTACCCCGGGCAGCTAGCAACCTACGAGCAGTACTTC.

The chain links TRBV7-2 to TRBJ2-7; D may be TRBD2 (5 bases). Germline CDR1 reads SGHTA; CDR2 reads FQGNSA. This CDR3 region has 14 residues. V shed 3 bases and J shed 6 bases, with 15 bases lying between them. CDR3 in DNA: TGTGCCAGCAGCTTCTACGGGGTAAGCGGCGAGCAGTACTTC. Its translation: CASSFYGVSGEQYF.

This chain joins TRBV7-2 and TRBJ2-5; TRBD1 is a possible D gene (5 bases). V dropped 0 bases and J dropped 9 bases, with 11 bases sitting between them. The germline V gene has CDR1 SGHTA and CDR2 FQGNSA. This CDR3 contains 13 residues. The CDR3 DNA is TGTGCCAGCAGCTTAGCTCAGGAAGGGGCCCAGTACTTC. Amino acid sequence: CASSLAQEGAQYF.

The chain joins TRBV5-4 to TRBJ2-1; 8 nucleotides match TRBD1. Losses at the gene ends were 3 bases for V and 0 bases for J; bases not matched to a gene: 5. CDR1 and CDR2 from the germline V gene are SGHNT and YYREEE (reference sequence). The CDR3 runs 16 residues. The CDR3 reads CASSSDRGRSYNEQFF. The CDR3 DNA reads TGTGCCAGCAGCTCAGACAGGGGACGCTCCTACAATGAGCAGTTCTTC.

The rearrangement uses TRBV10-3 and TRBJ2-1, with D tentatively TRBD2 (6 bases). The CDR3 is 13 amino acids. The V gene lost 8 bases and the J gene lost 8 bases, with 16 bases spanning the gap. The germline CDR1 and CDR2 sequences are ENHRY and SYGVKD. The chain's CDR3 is CAIAPGGADEQFF. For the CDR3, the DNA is TGTGCCATCGCCCCGGGCGGGGCCGATGAGCAGTTCTTC.

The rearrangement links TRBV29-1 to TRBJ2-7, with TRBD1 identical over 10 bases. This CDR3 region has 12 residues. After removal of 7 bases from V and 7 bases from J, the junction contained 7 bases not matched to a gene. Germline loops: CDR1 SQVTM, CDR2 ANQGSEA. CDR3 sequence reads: CSAGTGVREQYF. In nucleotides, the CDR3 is TGCAGCGCCGGGACAGGGGTAAGGGAGCAGTACTTC.

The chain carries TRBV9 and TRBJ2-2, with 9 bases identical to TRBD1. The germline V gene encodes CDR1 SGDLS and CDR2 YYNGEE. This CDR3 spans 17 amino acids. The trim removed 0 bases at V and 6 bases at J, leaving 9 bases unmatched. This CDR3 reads CASSVEPPGQGAGELFF. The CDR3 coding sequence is TGTGCCAGCAGCGTAGAGCCCCCGGGACAGGGTGCCGGGGAGCTGTTTTTT.

CDR3 protein: CASSRWSQETQYF. The CDR3 coding sequence is TGTGCCAGTAGCCGGTGGTCCCAAGAGACCCAGTACTTC. The chain has TRBV19 and TRBJ2-5; no firm D call. This CDR3 is built from 13 residues. V lost 6 bases to trimming and J lost 1 base, with 9 bases between them. CDR1 is LNHDA, CDR2 SQIVND, per germline (reference sequence).

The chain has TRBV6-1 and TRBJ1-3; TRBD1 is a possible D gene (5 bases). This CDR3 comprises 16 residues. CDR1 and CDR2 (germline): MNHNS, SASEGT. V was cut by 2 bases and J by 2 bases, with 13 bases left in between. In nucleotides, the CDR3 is TGTGCCAGCAGTGAACAGACAGCCTCGCCTGGAAACACCATATATTTT. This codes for CASSEQTASPGNTIYF.

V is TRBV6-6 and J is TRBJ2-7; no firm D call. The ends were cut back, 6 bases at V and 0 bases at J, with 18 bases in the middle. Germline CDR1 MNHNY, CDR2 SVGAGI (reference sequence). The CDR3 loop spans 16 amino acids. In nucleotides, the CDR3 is TGTGCCAGCAGCCTATTTACGGCAGGCAGCTCCTACGAGCAGTACTTC. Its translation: CASSLFTAGSSYEQYF.

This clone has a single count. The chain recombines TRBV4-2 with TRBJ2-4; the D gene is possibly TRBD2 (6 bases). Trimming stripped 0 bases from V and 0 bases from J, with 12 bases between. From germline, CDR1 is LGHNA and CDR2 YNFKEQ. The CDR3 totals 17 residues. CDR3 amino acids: CASSQEYSGLAKNIQYF. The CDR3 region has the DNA TGTGCCAGCAGCCAAGAGTATAGCGGCCTAGCCAAAAACATTCAGTACTTC.

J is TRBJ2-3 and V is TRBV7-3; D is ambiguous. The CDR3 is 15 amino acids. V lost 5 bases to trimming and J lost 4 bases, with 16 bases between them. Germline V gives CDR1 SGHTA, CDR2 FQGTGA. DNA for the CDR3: TGTGCCAGCAGCCCGAATGGTGGCCTCGCAGATACGCAGTATTTT. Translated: CASSPNGGLADTQYF.

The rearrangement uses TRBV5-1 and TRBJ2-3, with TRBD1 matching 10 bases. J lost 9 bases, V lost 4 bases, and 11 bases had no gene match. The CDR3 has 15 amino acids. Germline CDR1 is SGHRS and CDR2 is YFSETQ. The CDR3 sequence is CASSLQAPGQGTQYF. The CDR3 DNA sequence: TGCGCCAGCAGCCTCCAAGCCCCGGGACAGGGGACGCAGTATTTT.